This T cell receptor beta chain was identified during a study of T cells in Graves' hyperthyroidism and ophthalmopathy. V lost 5 bases, J lost 3 bases, and 15 bases stayed unmatched. Germline V gives CDR1 SGHNT, CDR2 YENEEA. The CDR3 contains 19 residues. TCR beta CDR3 region amplification was performed from RNA transcripts. Carried out on the TCR CDR3, a first-round RT-PCR used the HTBI primer set. Each CDR3 protein is one row after TCRdb ran MiXCR on the multiplex PCR reads. The repertoire has 700,000 or so distinct CDR3 sequences, 14% of them found once; the top ten carry around 12%. The chain links TRBV11-3 to TRBJ2-1; 11 nucleotides line up with TRBD2. The source of this sequence is a woman aged 50 to 65 with Graves' ophthalmopathy. Sequences were obtained from blood. The CDR3 sequence: CASSTPGSGLAANYNEQFF. The CDR3 DNA sequence: TGTGCCAGCAGCACGCCCGGCTCGGGACTAGCGGCTAACTACAATGAGCAGTTCTTC.